Reported below is one TCR beta chain. Its antigen is not identified. The sample is drawn from a study of cytomegalovirus exposure and HLA in healthy donors. General observations from the study: Reports showed the classifier diagnosing cytomegalovirus status with high specificity and sensitivity. Rarity held for most TCR sequences, but there were some public TCRs that occurred in many donors.

This CDR3 is built from 13 residues. Trimming left V 7 bases short and J 1 base short, with 11 bases between. Germline V gene data show CDR1 as MNHEY and CDR2 as SVGAGI. The assay was immunoSEQ multiplex PCR, and TCRdb's table has in-frame clones only and misses some. The repertoire holds over 150,000 clones, with approximately 96% as singletons. This clonotype was obtained from a woman younger than 30 in good health and CMV-seronegative. Source material: PBMCs. The rearrangement links TRBV6-5 to TRBJ2-7; a weak D match, TRBD2 (6 bases). CDR3 in amino acids: CASMRLVSYEQYF. In nucleotides, the CDR3 is TGTGCCAGCATGAGACTAGTTTCCTACGAGCAGTACTTC.